This T cell receptor beta chain was sequenced for a study of OX40 agonist ivuxolimab in advanced cancers. General observations from the study: More expanded clones were found, on average, in CD8+ than in CD4+ T cells. Clonal expansion by week 6 occurred in CD4+ and CD8+ blood T cells (at 0.1 to 3.0 mg/kg).

Concerning this clone: Its antigen is not identified.

V lost 3 bases and J lost 5, with 11 bases in between. Germline CDR1 KGHSH, CDR2 LQKENI. CDR3 length: 13 residues. Only in-frame clones appear in the TCRdb table, and some are missing; sequencing was by immunoSEQ multiplex PCR. Among about 80,000 clones listed, just over 85% were seen once. The chain employs TRBV18 and TRBJ2-7; TRBD1 is a possible D gene (6 bases). The specimen was CD4+ or CD8+ T cells sorted from blood, collected in a trial of the OX40 agonist ivuxolimab. This TCR was recovered from an adult with an advanced solid tumor such as melanoma, head and neck, liver or kidney cancer. For the CDR3, the DNA is TGTGCCAGCTCACCTCAGGGGTACGACGAGCAGTACTTC. Protein: CASSPQGYDEQYF.